The next 30 T cell receptor beta chains were all read from a single sample in a study of blood T cell repertoires in COVID-19. Clones were sequenced by immunoSEQ multiplex PCR, and TCRdb holds only the in-frame ones, with some missing. Of roughly 86,000 clones listed, about 78% are singletons. Sequencing was carried out using peripheral blood. The receptors here all came from a man in his fifties who had recovered from COVID-19.

This chain joins TRBV28 and TRBJ1-4, with D possibly matching TRBD1 (6 bases). This CDR3 region has 16 residues. Germline values: CDR1 MDHEN, CDR2 SYDVKM. V was trimmed by 2 bases and J by 6 bases, leaving 16 bases between them. CDR3 loop: CASSLLLGASHEKLFF. The CDR3 nucleotides read TGTGCCAGCAGTTTACTTTTGGGGGCCTCTCATGAAAAACTGTTTTTT.

CDR3 loop: CASSLASTSSGELFF. The CDR3 nucleotides read TGTGCCAGCAGCTTAGCGTCCACTAGCAGCGGGGAGCTGTTTTTT. J is TRBJ2-2 and V is TRBV11-1, with D possibly being TRBD2 (6 bases). V lost 0 bases, J lost 7 bases, and 12 bases lay in between. CDR3 size: 15 residues. Germline CDR1 reads SGHAT; CDR2 reads FQDESV (reference sequence).

This clone was seen only a few times. V is TRBV5-1 and J is TRBJ2-6, with D uncertain. Trimming left V 0 bases short and J 0 bases short, with 7 bases between. CDR1 and CDR2 (germline): SGHRS, YFSETQ. The CDR3 covers 16 residues. CDR3 sequence reads: CASSLDGYSGANVLTF. DNA for the CDR3: TGCGCCAGCAGCTTGGACGGTTACTCTGGGGCCAACGTCCTGACTTTC.

The V call is TRBV19, the J call TRBJ1-5; the D gene is possibly TRBD1 (5 bases). From germline, CDR1 is LNHDA and CDR2 SQIVND (reference sequence). The CDR3 totals 17 residues. Trimming pared 1 base from V and 2 bases from J, leaving 15 bases between. The CDR3 here is CASSIGARVSGNQPQHF. The CDR3 bases are TGTGCCAGTAGTATAGGCGCCAGGGTGAGTGGCAATCAGCCCCAGCATTTT. Looking up the rest from reference TRBV19 and TRBJ1-5 gives the full variable domain: DGGITQSPKYLFRKEGQNVTLSCEQNLNHDAMYWYRQDPGQGLRLIYYSQIVNDFQKGDIAEGYSVSREKKESFPLTVTSAQKNPTAFYLCASSIGARVSGNQPQHFGDGTRLSIL.

This clone was observed once. The chain joins TRBV11-2 to TRBJ2-3; 7 positions agree with TRBD2. Germline lookup yields CDR1 SGHAT and CDR2 FQNNGV. The CDR3 is made up of 14 amino acids. V was pared by 1 base and J by 4 bases, with 2 bases of the junction left unmatched. The CDR3 sequence: CASSLGRGADTQYF. The DNA for the CDR3 is TGTGCCAGCAGCTTAGGTCGGGGGGCAGATACGCAGTATTTT.

The V and J genes are TRBV5-4 and TRBJ2-3; D possibly corresponds to TRBD1 (5 bases). The CDR3 sequence is 13 residues long. V was clipped by 2 bases and J by 6 bases, with 10 bases between them. The germline CDR1 and CDR2 sequences are SGHNT and YYREEE (reference sequence). The CDR3 sequence: CASSFTGTDTQYF. In DNA, the CDR3 is TGTGCCAGCAGCTTTACAGGAACCGATACGCAGTATTTT.

The chain links TRBV25-1 to TRBJ1-1; possibly TRBD1 for D (6 bases). The CDR3 contains 14 residues. V lost 6 bases to trimming and J lost 2 bases, with 13 bases between them. Looked up from germline, CDR1 is MGHDK and CDR2 is SYGVNS. This CDR3 reads CASSLRGINTEAFF. Written as DNA, the CDR3 is TGTGCCAGCAGCCTGAGGGGGATTAACACTGAAGCTTTCTTT.

The chain joins TRBV6-6 to TRBJ2-3; 9 bases agree with TRBD2. The CDR3 sequence is 16 residues long. Germline CDR1 reads MNHNY; CDR2 reads SVGAGI (reference sequence). J was trimmed by 1 base and V by 10 bases; bases with no gene match: 12. CDR3: CATLTGREGRTDTQYF. CDR3 sequence (DNA): TGTGCCACCCTCACCGGGCGGGAGGGTCGCACAGATACGCAGTATTTT.

This clone is a singleton in its sample. The chain recombines TRBV4-1 with TRBJ1-5, with no clear D. The germline gives CDR1 MGHRA, CDR2 YSYEKL. Deletions cut 0 bases from V and 6 bases from J, with 6 bases between. The CDR3 is 13 residues long. The CDR3 DNA reads as TGCGCCAGCAGCCAAGATCTCAGTCAGCCCCAGCATTTT. Translating it yields CASSQDLSQPQHF.

The chain combines TRBV27 with TRBJ2-7; D not certain. The CDR3 sequence is 13 residues long. V gave up 4 bases and J gave up 0 bases, with 7 bases separating them. From germline, CDR1 is MNHEY and CDR2 SMNVEV (reference sequence). CDR3 bases: TGTGCCAGCAGTTCTCTTAGCTCCTACGAGCAGTACTTC. It specifies CASSSLSSYEQYF.

The chain joins TRBV5-1 to TRBJ2-6; D gene uncertain. The CDR3 runs 16 residues. The ends were cut back, 1 base at V and 0 bases at J, with 8 bases in the middle. Germline V gene data show CDR1 as SGHRS and CDR2 as YFSETQ. The CDR3 reads CASSLSRPSGANVLTF. The CDR3 bases are TGCGCCAGCAGCTTGAGCAGGCCCTCTGGGGCCAACGTCCTGACTTTC.

The chain joins TRBV19 to TRBJ1-6; D is unclear. Looked up from germline, CDR1 is LNHDA and CDR2 is SQIVND (reference sequence). This CDR3 is built from 18 residues. V was cut by 9 bases and J by 12 bases, with 33 bases left in between. This chain's CDR3 is CASRIPTPGTPSNGPLHF. The CDR3 DNA reads as TGTGCCAGCAGGATCCCCACGCCAGGAACTCCGTCAAACGGACCCCTCCACTTT.

The CDR3 DNA reads as TGTGCCAGCAGCCCTCAGACAGGGGTTTACTCCTACGAGCAGTACTTC. The encoded protein is CASSPQTGVYSYEQYF. The chain carries TRBV9 and TRBJ2-7, with 8 bases matching TRBD1. Germline values: CDR1 SGDLS, CDR2 YYNGEE. The CDR3 sequence is 16 residues long. After removal of 4 bases from V and 0 bases from J, the junction contained 9 bases not matched to a gene.

The chain links TRBV25-1 to TRBJ1-2, with D unresolved. Trimming shortened V by 6 bases and J by 5 bases, and 7 bases separated the two germline ends. CDR1 and CDR2 from the germline V gene are MGHDK and SYGVNS. This CDR3 is built from 11 residues. This CDR3 is CASREKYGYTF. In DNA form, the CDR3 reads TGTGCCAGCAGAGAGAAATATGGCTACACCTTC.

This clone was seen at least ten times. The chain links TRBV4-1 to TRBJ1-1, with D possibly matching TRBD1 (6 bases). The length of the CDR3 is 16 residues. The germline V gene encodes CDR1 MGHRA and CDR2 YSYEKL. V lost 0 bases and J 1 base, leaving 12 bases between the germline ends. The CDR3 region is CASSQDKGGGNTEAFF. The DNA of the CDR3 is TGCGCCAGCAGCCAAGATAAAGGGGGGGGGAACACTGAAGCTTTCTTT.

The V call is TRBV27, the J call TRBJ2-1, with 10 bases lining up with TRBD2. The CDR3 is made up of 14 amino acids. V was pared by 5 bases and J by 6 bases, with 4 bases of the junction left unmatched. Germline V gene lookup returns CDR1 MNHEY and CDR2 SMNVEV (reference sequence). CDR3 DNA sequence: TGTGCCAGCAGTCGGACTAGCGGAACCAATGAGCAGTTCTTC. Protein: CASSRTSGTNEQFF.

The CDR3 DNA sequence: TGTGCCAGCCAGACAGGGGACGGCTACACCTTC. Translation: CASQTGDGYTF. The J gene is TRBJ1-2, the V gene TRBV18, with 8 bases matching TRBD1. V trimming: 8 bases; J trimming: 8 bases; junction bases outside the gene matches: 4. CDR1 is KGHSH, CDR2 LQKENI, per germline. The CDR3 spans 11 residues.

This clone occurred once. The chain combines TRBV3-1 (or the pseudogene TRBV3-2) with TRBJ2-6; D might be TRBD2 (6 bases). This CDR3 has 16 amino acids. V was shortened by 2 bases and J by 0 bases, with 8 bases between the two germline ends. Germline V CDR1 and CDR2: LGHDT, YNNKEL (reference sequence). The CDR3: CASSQRGYSGANVLTF. The CDR3 DNA reads TGTGCCAGCAGCCAACGGGGGTACTCTGGGGCCAACGTCCTGACTTTC.

The rearrangement links TRBV5-4 to TRBJ1-6, with 7 bases identical to TRBD1. Germline V gives CDR1 SGHNT, CDR2 YYREEE (reference sequence). The CDR3 spans 15 residues. The V gene end was trimmed by 3 bases and the J gene end by 4 bases; junction bases not matched to a gene: 4. In nucleotides, the CDR3 is TGTGCCAGCAGCTCGGCAGGGGGATATAATTCACCCCTCCACTTT. This translates into CASSSAGGYNSPLHF.

The chain links TRBV5-8 to TRBJ1-5; 11 bases align to TRBD1. The ends lost 1 base at V and 5 bases at J; junction bases unmatched: 5. CDR3 size: 16 residues. The V gene's germline CDR1 is SGHTS and CDR2 YDEGEE. The CDR3 DNA reads as TGTGCCAGCAGCTTGTGGGGACAGGGGGGCGATCAGCCCCAGCATTTT. As protein: CASSLWGQGGDQPQHF.

The rearrangement joins TRBV6-5 to TRBJ2-1; 9 nucleotides agree with TRBD1. Germline CDR1 reads MNHEY; CDR2 reads SVGAGI. The CDR3 totals 15 residues. J was trimmed by 9 bases and V by 6 bases; bases with no gene match: 12. This CDR3 is CASRRPGQGLPEQFF. The CDR3 bases are TGTGCCAGCAGACGCCCGGGACAGGGATTACCTGAGCAGTTCTTC.

This chain uses TRBV6-5 with TRBJ1-4; possible D gene TRBD1, 6 bases. This CDR3 is 15 amino acids long. V gave up 4 bases and J gave up 6 bases, with 15 bases separating them. Germline CDR1 reads MNHEY; CDR2 reads SVGAGI. The CDR3 DNA follows: TGTGCCAGCAGTTTGCGGGGGGGGCCTGATGAAAAACTGTTTTTT. Translated, it gives CASSLRGGPDEKLFF.

V usage is TRBV7-9 and J usage is TRBJ2-3; a weak D match, TRBD2 (5 bases). The V and J ends lost 5 bases and 1 base respectively, with 16 bases between them. The CDR3 is made up of 16 amino acids. In germline, CDR1 is SEHNR, CDR2 FQNEAQ (reference sequence). The CDR3 coding sequence is TGTGCCAGCAGCCCCGAGAGGGCGGGCCGCACAGATACGCAGTATTTT. Translation gives CASSPERAGRTDTQYF.

This clone turned up a few times. V is TRBV5-6 and J is TRBJ2-1; 9 bases align to TRBD2. This CDR3 is 15 amino acids long. V lost 2 bases, J lost 7 bases, and 7 bases stayed unmatched. Germline CDR1 SGHDT, CDR2 YYEEEE. CDR3 region: CASSFGTSILNEQFF. CDR3 DNA sequence: TGTGCCAGCAGCTTTGGGACTAGCATTTTGAATGAGCAGTTCTTC.

The table lists this clone with a count of one. The rearrangement joins TRBV21-1 to TRBJ1-2; the tabulated D call, TRBD1, remains unverified against the DNA. TRBV21-1 is classified as a pseudogene. This CDR3 has 10 amino acids. The chain's CDR3 is CASSPWQLAF. The CDR3 coding sequence is TGTGCCAGCAGCCCCTGGCAGTTGGCCTTC.

The rearrangement joins TRBV12-3 or TRBV12-4 to TRBJ1-1; a weak D match, TRBD1 (5 bases). V was pared by 7 bases and J by 3 bases, with 9 bases between. This CDR3 has 12 residues. The CDR3 coding sequence is TGTGCCAGCAAAACGACAGACACTGAAGCTTTCTTT. This codes for CASKTTDTEAFF.

V usage is TRBV19 and J usage is TRBJ1-3, with TRBD1 matching 11 bases. CDR3 length: 16 amino acids. J lost 2 bases, V lost 10 bases, and 10 bases had no gene match. CDR1 and CDR2 (germline): LNHDA, SQIVND (reference sequence). The CDR3 here is CATRGQGAIAGNTIYF. CDR3 DNA sequence: TGTGCCACTCGAGGACAGGGGGCGATTGCTGGAAACACCATATATTTT.

CDR3 protein: CASSLEQGNTEAFF. CDR3 nucleotides: TGCGCCAGCAGCTTGGAACAGGGCAACACTGAAGCTTTCTTT. The rearrangement uses TRBV5-1 and TRBJ1-1; D perhaps matches TRBD1 (6 bases). CDR1 SGHRS and CDR2 YFSETQ come from the germline V gene. This CDR3 spans 14 amino acids. The ends were cut back, 0 bases at V and 2 bases at J, with 8 bases in the middle.

This clone occurred once. The J gene is TRBJ2-5, the V gene TRBV29-1, with D perhaps matching TRBD2 (5 bases). CDR1 and CDR2 (germline): SQVTM, ANQGSEA. V was pared by 6 bases and J by 5 bases, with 16 bases between. There are 13 residues in the CDR3. CDR3 amino acids: CSVAIKRLETQYF. The CDR3 DNA reads as TGCAGCGTAGCCATAAAGCGGCTCGAGACCCAGTACTTC. The variable domain in full, with the rest retrieved from reference TRBV29-1 and TRBJ2-5, is SAVISQKPSRDICQRGTSLTIQCQVDSQVTMMFWYRQQPGQSLTLIATANQGSEATYESGFVIDKFPISRPNLTFSTLTVSNMSPEDSSIYLCSVAIKRLETQYFGPGTRLLVL.

The gene calls are TRBV5-5 and TRBJ2-5; D perhaps matches TRBD1 (5 bases). CDR3 length: 16 residues. Trimming took off 2 bases at V and 1 base at J, with 15 bases between the two ends. Germline V CDR1 and CDR2: SGHKS, YYEKEE (reference sequence). The CDR3 sequence: CASSFFLSGLQETQYF. The CDR3 region has the DNA TGTGCCAGCAGCTTTTTTCTTTCAGGGCTCCAAGAGACCCAGTACTTC.